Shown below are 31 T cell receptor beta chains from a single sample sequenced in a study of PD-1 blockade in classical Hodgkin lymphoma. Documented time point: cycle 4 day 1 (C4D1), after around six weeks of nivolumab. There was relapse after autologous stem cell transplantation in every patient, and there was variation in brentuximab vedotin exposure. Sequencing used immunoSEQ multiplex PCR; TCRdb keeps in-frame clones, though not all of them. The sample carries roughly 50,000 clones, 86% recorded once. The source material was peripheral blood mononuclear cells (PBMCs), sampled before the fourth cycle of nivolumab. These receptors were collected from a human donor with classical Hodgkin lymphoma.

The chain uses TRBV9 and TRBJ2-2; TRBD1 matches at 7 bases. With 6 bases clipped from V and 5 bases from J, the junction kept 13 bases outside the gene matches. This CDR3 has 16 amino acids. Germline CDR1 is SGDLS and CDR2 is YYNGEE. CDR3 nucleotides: TGTGCCAGCACCCGCCAAGCAGTGACAGGGACCGGGGAGCTGTTTTTT. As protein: CASTRQAVTGTGELFF.

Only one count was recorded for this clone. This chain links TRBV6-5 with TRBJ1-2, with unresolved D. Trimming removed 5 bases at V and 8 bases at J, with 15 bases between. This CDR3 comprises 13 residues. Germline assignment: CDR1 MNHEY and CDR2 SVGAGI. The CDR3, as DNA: TGTGCCAGCAGTGATGGAAGGTCTTCGGGCTACACCTTC. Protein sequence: CASSDGRSSGYTF.

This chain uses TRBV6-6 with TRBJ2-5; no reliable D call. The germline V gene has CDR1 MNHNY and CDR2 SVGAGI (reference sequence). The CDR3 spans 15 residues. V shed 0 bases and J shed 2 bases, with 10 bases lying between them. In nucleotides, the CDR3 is TGTGCCAGCAGTTACTCGACCCTGGGTCAAGAGACCCAGTACTTC. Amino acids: CASSYSTLGQETQYF.

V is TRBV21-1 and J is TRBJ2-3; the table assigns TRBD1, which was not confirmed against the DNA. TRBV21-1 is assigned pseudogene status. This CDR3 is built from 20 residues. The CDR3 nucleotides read TGTGCCAGCAGCAGACGCGACCGGACAGGGAGGGTCCTTAGCACAGATACGCAGTATTTT. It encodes CASSRRDRTGRVLSTDTQYF.

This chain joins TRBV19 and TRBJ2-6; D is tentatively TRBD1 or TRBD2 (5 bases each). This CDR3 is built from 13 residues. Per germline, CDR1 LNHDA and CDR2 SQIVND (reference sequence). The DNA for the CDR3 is TGTGCGTCGGGGCGCTCTGGGGCCAACGTCCTGACTTTC. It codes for CASGRSGANVLTF. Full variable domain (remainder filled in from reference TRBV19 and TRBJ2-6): DGGITQSPKYLFRKEGQNVTLSCEQNLNHDAMYWYRQDPGQGLRLIYYSQIVNDFQKGDIAEGYSVSREKKESFPLTVTSAQKNPTAFYLCASGRSGANVLTFGAGSRLTVL.

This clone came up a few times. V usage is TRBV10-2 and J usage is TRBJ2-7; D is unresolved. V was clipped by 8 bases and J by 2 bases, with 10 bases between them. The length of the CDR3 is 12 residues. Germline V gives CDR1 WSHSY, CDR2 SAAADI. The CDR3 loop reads CASGNLAYEQYF. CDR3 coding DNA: TGCGCCAGCGGGAACCTAGCCTACGAGCAGTACTTC.

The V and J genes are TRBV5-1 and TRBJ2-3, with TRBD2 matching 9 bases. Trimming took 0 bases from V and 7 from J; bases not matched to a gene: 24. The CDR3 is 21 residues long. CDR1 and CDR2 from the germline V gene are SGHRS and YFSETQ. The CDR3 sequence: CASSLGRGSSGGLIQRYTQYF. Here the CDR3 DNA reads TGCGCCAGCAGCTTGGGACGCGGGAGTAGCGGGGGCCTAATTCAAAGGTATACGCAGTATTTT. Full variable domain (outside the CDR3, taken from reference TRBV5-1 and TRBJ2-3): KAGVTQTPRYLIKTRGQQVTLSCSPISGHRSVSWYQQTPGQGLQFLFEYFSETQRNKGNFPGRFSGRQFSNSRSEMNVSTLELGDSALYLCASSLGRGSSGGLIQRYTQYFGPGTRLTVL.

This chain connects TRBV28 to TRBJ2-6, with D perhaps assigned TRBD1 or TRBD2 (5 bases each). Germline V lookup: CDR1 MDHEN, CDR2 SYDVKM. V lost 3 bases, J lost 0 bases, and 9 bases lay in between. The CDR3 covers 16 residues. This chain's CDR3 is CASSFGALSGANVLTF. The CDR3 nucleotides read TGTGCCAGCAGTTTCGGGGCACTCTCTGGGGCCAACGTCCTGACTTTC.

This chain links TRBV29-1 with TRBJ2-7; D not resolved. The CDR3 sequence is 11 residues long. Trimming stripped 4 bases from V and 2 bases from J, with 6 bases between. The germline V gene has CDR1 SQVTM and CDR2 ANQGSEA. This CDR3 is CSVAAPYEQYF. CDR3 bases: TGCAGCGTTGCGGCTCCCTACGAGCAGTACTTC.

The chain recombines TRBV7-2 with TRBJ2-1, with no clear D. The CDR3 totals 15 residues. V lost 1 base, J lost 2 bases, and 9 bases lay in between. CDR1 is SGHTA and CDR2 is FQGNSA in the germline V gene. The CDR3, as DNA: TGTGCCAGCAGCTTAGTCTTTGGCGCCTACAATGAGCAGTTCTTC. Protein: CASSLVFGAYNEQFF.

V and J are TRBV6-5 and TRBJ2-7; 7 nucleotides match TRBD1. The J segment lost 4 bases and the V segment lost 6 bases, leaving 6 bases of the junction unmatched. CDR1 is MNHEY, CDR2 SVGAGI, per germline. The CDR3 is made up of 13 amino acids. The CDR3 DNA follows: TGTGCCAGCAGCGTGACAGGGCGGTACGAGCAGTACTTC. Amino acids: CASSVTGRYEQYF.

CDR3 sequence: CASSSLLGLAGGPANTGELFF. In DNA, the CDR3 is TGTGCCAGCAGCTCTCTCTTAGGACTAGCGGGGGGCCCCGCGAACACCGGGGAGCTGTTTTTT. J is TRBJ2-2 and V is TRBV7-8, with 14 bases that match TRBD2. Trimming cost V 4 bases and J 0 bases; bases outside gene matches: 13. Germline CDR1 SGHVS, CDR2 FQNEAQ. The CDR3 runs to 21 residues.

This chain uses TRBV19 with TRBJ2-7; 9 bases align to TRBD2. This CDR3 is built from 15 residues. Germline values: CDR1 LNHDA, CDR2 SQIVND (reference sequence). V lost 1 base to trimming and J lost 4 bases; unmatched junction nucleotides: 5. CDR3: CASSIGGSGRYEQYF. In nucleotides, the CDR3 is TGTGCCAGTAGTATAGGGGGTAGCGGGAGATACGAGCAGTACTTC.

Written as DNA, the CDR3 is TGTGCCAGCAGCTTACCAGGGGGCAACTATGGCTACACCTTC. The encoded protein is CASSLPGGNYGYTF. The chain recombines TRBV7-2 with TRBJ1-2, with TRBD1 matching 8 bases. The germline V gene has CDR1 SGHTA and CDR2 FQGNSA. V gave up 2 bases and J gave up 2 bases; unmatched junction bases: 1. This CDR3 comprises 14 residues.

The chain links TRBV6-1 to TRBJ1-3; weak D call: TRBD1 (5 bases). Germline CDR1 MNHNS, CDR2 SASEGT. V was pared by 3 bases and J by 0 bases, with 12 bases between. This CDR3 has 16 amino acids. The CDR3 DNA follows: TGTGCCAGCAGTGATCAGGGACTGAGCTCTGGAAACACCATATATTTT. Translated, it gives CASSDQGLSSGNTIYF.

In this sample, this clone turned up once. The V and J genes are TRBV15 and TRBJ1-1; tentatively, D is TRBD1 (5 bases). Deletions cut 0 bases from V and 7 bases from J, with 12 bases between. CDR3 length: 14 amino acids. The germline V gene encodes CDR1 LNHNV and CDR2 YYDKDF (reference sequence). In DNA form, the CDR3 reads TGTGCCACCAGCAGAGATCGGGGGTGGTTTGAAGCTTTCTTT. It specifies CATSRDRGWFEAFF.

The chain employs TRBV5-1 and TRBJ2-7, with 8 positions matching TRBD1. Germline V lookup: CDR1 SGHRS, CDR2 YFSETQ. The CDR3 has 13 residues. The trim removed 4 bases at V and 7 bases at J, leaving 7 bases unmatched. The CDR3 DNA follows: TGCGCCAGCAGCAAGGACAGGGTTGGAGAGCAGTACTTC. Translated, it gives CASSKDRVGEQYF.

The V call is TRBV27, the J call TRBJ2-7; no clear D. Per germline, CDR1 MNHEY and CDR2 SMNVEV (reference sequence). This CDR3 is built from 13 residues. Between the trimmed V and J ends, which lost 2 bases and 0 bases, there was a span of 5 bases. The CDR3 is CASSLLSSYEQYF. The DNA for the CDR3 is TGTGCCAGCAGTTTACTGAGCTCCTACGAGCAGTACTTC.

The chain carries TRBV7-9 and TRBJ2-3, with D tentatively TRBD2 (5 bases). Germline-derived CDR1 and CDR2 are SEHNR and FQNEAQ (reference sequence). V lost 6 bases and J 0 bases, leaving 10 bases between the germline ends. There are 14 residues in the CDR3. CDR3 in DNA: TGTGCCAGCAGGCCCCCGGGAAGCACAGATACGCAGTATTTT. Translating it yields CASRPPGSTDTQYF.

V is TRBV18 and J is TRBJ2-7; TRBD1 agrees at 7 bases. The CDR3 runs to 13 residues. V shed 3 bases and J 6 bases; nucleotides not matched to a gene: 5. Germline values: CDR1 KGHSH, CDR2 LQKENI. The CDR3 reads CASSPTGVGEQYF. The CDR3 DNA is TGTGCCAGCTCACCCACAGGGGTCGGCGAGCAGTACTTC.

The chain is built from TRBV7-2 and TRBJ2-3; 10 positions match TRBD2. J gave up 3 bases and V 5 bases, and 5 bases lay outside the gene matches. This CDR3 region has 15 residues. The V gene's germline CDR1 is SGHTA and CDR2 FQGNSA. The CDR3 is CASSISSGRTDTQYF. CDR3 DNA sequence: TGTGCCAGCAGCATATCTAGCGGGAGAACAGATACGCAGTATTTT.

Written as DNA, the CDR3 is TGCGCCAGCAGCTTAGGCAGGGGAACGGACGAGCAGTACTTC. This encodes CASSLGRGTDEQYF. The chain links TRBV5-1 to TRBJ2-7; D is possibly TRBD1 (6 bases). CDR1 is SGHRS, CDR2 YFSETQ, per germline. This CDR3 has 14 residues. V lost 2 bases and J lost 5, with 14 bases in between.

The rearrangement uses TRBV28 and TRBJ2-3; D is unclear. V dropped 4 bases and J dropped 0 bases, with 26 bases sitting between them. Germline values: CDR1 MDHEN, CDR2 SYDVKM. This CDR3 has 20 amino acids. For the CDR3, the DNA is TGTGCCAGCAGTTCCCCTATGACACGGGCTGACGTCCTTAGCACAGATACGCAGTATTTT. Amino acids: CASSSPMTRADVLSTDTQYF. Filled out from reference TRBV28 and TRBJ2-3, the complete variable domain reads DVKVTQSSRYLVKRTGEKVFLECVQDMDHENMFWYRQDPGLGLRLIYFSYDVKMKEKGDIPEGYSVSREKKERFSLILESASTNQTSMYLCASSSPMTRADVLSTDTQYFGPGTRLTVL.

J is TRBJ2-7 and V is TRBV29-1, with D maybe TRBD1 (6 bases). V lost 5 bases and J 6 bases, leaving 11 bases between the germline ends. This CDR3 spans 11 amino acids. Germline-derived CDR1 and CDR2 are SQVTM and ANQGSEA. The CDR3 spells CSVYQGLEQYF. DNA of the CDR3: TGCAGCGTTTATCAGGGGCTCGAGCAGTACTTC.

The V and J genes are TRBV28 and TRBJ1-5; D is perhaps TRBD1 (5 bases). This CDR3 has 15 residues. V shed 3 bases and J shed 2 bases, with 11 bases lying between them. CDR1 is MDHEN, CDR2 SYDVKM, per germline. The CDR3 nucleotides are TGTGCCAGCAGTTTGGAGGGAGGGGGCAATCAGCCCCAGCATTTT. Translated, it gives CASSLEGGGNQPQHF.

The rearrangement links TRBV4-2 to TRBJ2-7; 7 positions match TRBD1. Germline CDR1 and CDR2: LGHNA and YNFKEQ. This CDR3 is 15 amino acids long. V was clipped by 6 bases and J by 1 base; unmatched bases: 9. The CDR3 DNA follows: TGTGCCAGCAGGCAAAGGCAGGGGGTTTCCTACGAGCAGTACTTC. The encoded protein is CASRQRQGVSYEQYF.

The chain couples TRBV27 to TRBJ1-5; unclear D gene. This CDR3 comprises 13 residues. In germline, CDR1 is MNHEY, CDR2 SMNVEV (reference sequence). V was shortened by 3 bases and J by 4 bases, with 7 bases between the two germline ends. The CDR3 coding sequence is TGTGCCAGCAGTTTCGGCGGGAATCAGCCCCAGCATTTT. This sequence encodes CASSFGGNQPQHF.

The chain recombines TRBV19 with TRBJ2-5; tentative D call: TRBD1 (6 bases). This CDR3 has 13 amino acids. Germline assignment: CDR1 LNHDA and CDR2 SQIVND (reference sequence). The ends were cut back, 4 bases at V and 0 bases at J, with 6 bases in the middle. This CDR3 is CASSRDNQETQYF. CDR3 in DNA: TGTGCCAGTAGTAGGGACAACCAAGAGACCCAGTACTTC. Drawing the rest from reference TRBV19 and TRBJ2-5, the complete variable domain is DGGITQSPKYLFRKEGQNVTLSCEQNLNHDAMYWYRQDPGQGLRLIYYSQIVNDFQKGDIAEGYSVSREKKESFPLTVTSAQKNPTAFYLCASSRDNQETQYFGPGTRLLVL.

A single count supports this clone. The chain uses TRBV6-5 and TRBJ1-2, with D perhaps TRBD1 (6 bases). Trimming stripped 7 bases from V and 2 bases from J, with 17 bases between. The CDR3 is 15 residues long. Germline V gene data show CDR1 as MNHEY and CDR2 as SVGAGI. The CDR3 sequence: CASTHRGGPNYGYTF. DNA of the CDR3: TGTGCCAGCACCCACCGGGGGGGCCCAAACTATGGCTACACCTTC.

The CDR3 nucleotides are TGTGCCAGCAGCCAAGGGGGGGTAACTGAAGCTTTCTTT. Its protein is CASSQGGVTEAFF. The V and J genes are TRBV4-2 and TRBJ1-1; weak D call: TRBD1 (5 bases). Trimming took 1 base from V and 5 from J, leaving 8 bases between them. CDR1 and CDR2 from the germline V gene are LGHNA and YNFKEQ. The CDR3 consists of 13 residues.

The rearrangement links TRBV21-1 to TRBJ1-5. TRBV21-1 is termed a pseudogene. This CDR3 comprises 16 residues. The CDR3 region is CASSLGGGEKNQPQHF. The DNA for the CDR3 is TGTGCCAGCAGCCTGGGAGGGGGCGAGAAGAATCAGCCCCAGCATTTT.